The present entry profiles one TCR beta chain with its context. This sample was included in a study of technical replicates of blood from four donors. TCRdb keeps only in-frame clones here, not all; method: immunoSEQ multiplex PCR. The table has fewer than 45,000 clones, approximately 96% seen once; the top ten hold about 0.4%. Per the germline V gene, CDR1 is SGHVS and CDR2 is FNYEAQ. This CDR3 spans 15 amino acids. V gave up 5 bases and J gave up 4 bases; unmatched junction bases: 9. The chain employs TRBV7-6 and TRBJ2-3; 7 positions match TRBD2. Specimen: T cells isolated from PBMCs. This TCR was sampled from a human donor in good health. The CDR3 DNA is TGTGCCAGCAGCCTGCTAGCGGAAGAATCAGATACGCAGTATTTT. This gives the protein CASSLLAEESDTQYF.